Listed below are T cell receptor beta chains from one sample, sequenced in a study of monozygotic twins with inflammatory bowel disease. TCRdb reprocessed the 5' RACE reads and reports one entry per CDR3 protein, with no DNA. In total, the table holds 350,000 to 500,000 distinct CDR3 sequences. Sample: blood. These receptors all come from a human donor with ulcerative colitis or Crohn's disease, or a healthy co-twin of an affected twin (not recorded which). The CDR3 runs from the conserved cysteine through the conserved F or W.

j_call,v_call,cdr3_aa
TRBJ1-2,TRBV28,CAAHLSGPYYGYTF
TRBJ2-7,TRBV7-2,CASSPLAGAYEQYF
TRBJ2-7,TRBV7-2,CASSFRPGEQYF
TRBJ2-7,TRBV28,CASSPGDIYEQYF
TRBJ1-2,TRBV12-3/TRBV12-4,CASSSTSGTVSYGYTF
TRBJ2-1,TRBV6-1,CASSPPESVSYNEQFF
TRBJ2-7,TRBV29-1,CSVEAIAGGVYEQYF
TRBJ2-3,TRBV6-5,CASSYSSRGSTDTQYF
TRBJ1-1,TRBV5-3,CARMSEAVRNTEAFF
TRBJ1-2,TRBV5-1,CASSASGGSYGYTF
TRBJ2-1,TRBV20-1,CSASTSGGGPSYNEQFF
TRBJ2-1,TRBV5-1,CASSLIAGGNEQFF
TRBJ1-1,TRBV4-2,CASSGTGTNTEAFF
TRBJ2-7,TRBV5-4,CASSNGQGATFYEQYF
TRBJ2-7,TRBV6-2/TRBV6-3,CASRRQGAKDEQYF
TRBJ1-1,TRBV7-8,CASSPVREAFF
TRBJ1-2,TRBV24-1,CATSDRHLNYGYTF
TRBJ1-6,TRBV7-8,CASSLKTGNSPLHF
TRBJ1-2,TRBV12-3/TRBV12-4,CASSPDRSPSYGYTF
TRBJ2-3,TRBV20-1,CSASHLLAGVADTQYF
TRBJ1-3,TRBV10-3,CAISEDGAGDTIYF
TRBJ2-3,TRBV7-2,CASSQTFGDTQYF
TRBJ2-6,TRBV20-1,CSASALAGVSGANVLTF
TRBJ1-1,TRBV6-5,CASSSSGQAFF
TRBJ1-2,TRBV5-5,CASSFGTGGSGGDGYTF
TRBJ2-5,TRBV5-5,CASSLYLQETQYF
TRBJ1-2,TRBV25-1,CASTSPGPNYGYTF
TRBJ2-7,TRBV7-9,CASSLGTGGARSYEQYF
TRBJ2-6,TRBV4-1,CASSRMNPQHALSSGANVLTF
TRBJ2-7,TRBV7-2,CASSPRQGPYEQYF
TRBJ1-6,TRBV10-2,CASTPVTRGNSPLHF
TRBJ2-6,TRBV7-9,CASSAPWEAGANVLTF
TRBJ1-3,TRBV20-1,CSARAQEPGNTIYF
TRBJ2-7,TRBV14,CASSHSGATYEQYF
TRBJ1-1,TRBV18,CASSLDAWTENTEAFF
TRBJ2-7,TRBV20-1,CSAVPTGDEQYF
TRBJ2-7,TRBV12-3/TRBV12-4,CASSSGHEQYF
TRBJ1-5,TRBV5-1,CASSLGEGRNQPQHF
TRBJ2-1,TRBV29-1,CSVPTSESSYNEQFF
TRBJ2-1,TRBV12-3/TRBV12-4,CATRTGPYNEQFF
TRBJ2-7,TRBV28,CASSLEGGFREQYF
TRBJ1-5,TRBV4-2,CASSQEAGDSNQPQHF
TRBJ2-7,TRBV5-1,CASSLVPDSYEQYF
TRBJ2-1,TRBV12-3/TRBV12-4,CASSFGTGGRDEQFF
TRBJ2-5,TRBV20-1,CSARDASETQYF
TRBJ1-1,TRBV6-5,CASSYSRQGWVSTEAFF
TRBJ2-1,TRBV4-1,CASSHGGSYNEQFF
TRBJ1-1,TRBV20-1,CSARVANTEAFF
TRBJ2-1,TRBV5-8,CASSLGSGIYNEQFF
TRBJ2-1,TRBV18,CASSKGINSYNEQFF
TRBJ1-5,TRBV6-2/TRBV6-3,CASSSITGIQPQHF
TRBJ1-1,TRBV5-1,CASSLEFMNTEAFF